The rows below give T cell receptor beta chains drawn from one sample of a study of breast tumors, draining lymph nodes, adjacent tissues. TCRdb passed the multiplex PCR reads through MiXCR, listing each CDR3 protein once. The table shows 200,000 to 300,000 distinct CDR3 sequences, with roughly 31% occurring only once. Sequenced material: axillary lymph node tissue. Every receptor here comes from a female donor with breast cancer. Some clones in this sample may be carry-over from other donors' samples. CDR3s include the opening cysteine and the closing phenylalanine or tryptophan. A D gene is named only where the DNA matches it firmly.

length	J	V	D	CDR3
16	TRBJ1-2	TRBV9	.	CASSVSTDPLNYGYTF
17	TRBJ2-5	TRBV5-1	.	CASSLTHAGGAKETQYF
12	TRBJ1-2	TRBV20-1	.	CSARLGAVGYTF
14	TRBJ2-3	TRBV4-3	.	CASSRGDPTDTQYF
14	TRBJ1-5	TRBV7-9	.	CASSSWDTNQPQHF
15	TRBJ2-5	TRBV13	.	CASSLEEGFQETQYF
13	TRBJ1-1	TRBV6-6	.	CAISPDSNTEAFF
14	TRBJ1-2	TRBV7-9	.	CASSFPSQNYGYTF
13	TRBJ2-7	TRBV29-1	.	CSVEDVGTYEQYF
12	TRBJ2-2	TRBV7-3	.	CASRFSAGELFF
13	TRBJ2-5	TRBV15	.	CATSRDKGETQYF
14	TRBJ2-7	TRBV19	TRBD2	CASSALAGAQEQYF
14	TRBJ2-3	TRBV11-2	.	CASSLGTRADTQYF
16	TRBJ2-2	TRBV6-5	TRBD2	CASSYEAGVDTGELFF
14	TRBJ2-7	TRBV19	TRBD1	CASSRDRVMDEQYF
15	TRBJ2-1	TRBV6-2/TRBV6-3	TRBD2	CASSQIAGEGNEQFF
16	TRBJ2-3	TRBV30	TRBD2	CAWSVLGLAGTDTQYF
12	TRBJ2-1	TRBV19	.	CASRKTNNEQFF
17	TRBJ2-1	TRBV15	TRBD2	CATSSLGLAGAYNEQFF
17	TRBJ2-1	TRBV15	TRBD2	CATSRDLAGGPWNEQFF
16	TRBJ2-3	TRBV4-1	.	CASSQNSEGGADTQYF
15	TRBJ1-5	TRBV24-1	.	CATSDSGRKNQPQHF
15	TRBJ2-1	TRBV20-1	TRBD1	CSARGRGPGSNEQFF
16	TRBJ2-2	TRBV7-8	TRBD2	CASRSAGGLYTGELFF
14	TRBJ2-3	TRBV20-1	.	CSARDYGGGDTQYF
14	TRBJ2-7	TRBV5-1	.	CASSLEVRVAEQYF
15	TRBJ2-1	TRBV19	TRBD2	CASSRSGTDYNEQFF
14	TRBJ2-2	TRBV27	.	CASSYFRDPGELFF
15	TRBJ2-7	TRBV4-2	TRBD1	CASSQAGTGVYEQYF
16	TRBJ2-2	TRBV10-3	TRBD1	CAIKVWRQGNTGELFF
15	TRBJ1-6	TRBV7-9	.	CASSLGAGVKSPLHF
13	TRBJ2-3	TRBV7-2	.	CASSQDRGASQYF
14	TRBJ2-2	TRBV20-1	.	CSVRGGESAGELFF
11	TRBJ2-1	TRBV10-3	.	CAISDVEEQFF
17	TRBJ2-7	TRBV7-8	.	CASSTVRTAGTRDEQYF